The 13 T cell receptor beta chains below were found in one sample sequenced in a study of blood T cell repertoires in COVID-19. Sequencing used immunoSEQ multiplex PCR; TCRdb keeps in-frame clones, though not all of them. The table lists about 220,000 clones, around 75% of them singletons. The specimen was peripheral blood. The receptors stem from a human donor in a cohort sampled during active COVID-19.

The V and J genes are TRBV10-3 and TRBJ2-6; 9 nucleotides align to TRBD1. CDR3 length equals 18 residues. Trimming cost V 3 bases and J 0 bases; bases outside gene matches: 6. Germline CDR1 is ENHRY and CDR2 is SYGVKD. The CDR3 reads CAISDGTGMTSGANVLTF. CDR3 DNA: TGTGCCATCAGTGATGGGACAGGGATGACCTCTGGGGCCAACGTCCTGACTTTC.

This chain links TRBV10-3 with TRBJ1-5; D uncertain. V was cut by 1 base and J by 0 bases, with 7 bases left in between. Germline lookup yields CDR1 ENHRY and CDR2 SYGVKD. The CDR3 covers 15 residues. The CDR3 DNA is TGTGCCATCAGTGAGTTCTACGGTAGCAATCAGCCCCAGCATTTT. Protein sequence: CAISEFYGSNQPQHF.

DNA of the CDR3: TGTGCCATCCGGGACTCTCTAAGCTCCTACAATGAGCAGTTCTTC. Amino acids: CAIRDSLSSYNEQFF. The chain links TRBV11-2 to TRBJ2-1; maybe TRBD2 (6 bases). Trimming cost V 10 bases and J 0 bases, with 16 bases left between them. CDR1 SGHAT and CDR2 FQNNGV come from the germline V gene. CDR3 length: 15 residues.

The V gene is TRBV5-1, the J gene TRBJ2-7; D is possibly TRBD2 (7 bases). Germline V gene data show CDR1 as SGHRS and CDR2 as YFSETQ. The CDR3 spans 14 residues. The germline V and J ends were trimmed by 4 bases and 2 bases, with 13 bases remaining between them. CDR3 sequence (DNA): TGCGCCAGCAGCGGAGGGGGGAGGGCCTACGAGCAGTACTTC. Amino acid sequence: CASSGGGRAYEQYF.

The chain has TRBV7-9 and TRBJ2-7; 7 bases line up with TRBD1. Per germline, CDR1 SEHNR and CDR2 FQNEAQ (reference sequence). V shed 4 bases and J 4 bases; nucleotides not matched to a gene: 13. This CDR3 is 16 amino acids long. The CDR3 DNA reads TGTGCCAGCAGCTCACAAACCGGGACAGTATCTTACGAGCAGTACTTC. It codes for CASSSQTGTVSYEQYF.

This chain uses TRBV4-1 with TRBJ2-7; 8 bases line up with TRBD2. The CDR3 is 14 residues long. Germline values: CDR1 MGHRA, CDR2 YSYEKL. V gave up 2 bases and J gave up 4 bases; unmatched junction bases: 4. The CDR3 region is CASSQIKREYEQYF. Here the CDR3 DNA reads TGCGCCAGCAGCCAAATAAAGCGGGAGTACGAGCAGTACTTC.

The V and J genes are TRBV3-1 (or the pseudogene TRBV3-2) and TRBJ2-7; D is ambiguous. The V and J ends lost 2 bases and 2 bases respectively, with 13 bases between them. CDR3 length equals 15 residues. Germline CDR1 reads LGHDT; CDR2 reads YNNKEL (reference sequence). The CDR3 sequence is CASSQTLRWAYEQYF. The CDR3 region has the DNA TGTGCCAGCAGCCAAACGTTGAGGTGGGCCTACGAGCAGTACTTC.

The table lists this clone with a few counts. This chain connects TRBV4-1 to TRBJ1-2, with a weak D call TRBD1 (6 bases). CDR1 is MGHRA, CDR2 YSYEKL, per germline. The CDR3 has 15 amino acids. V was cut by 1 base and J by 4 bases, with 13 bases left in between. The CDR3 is CASSQAGGLIYGYTF. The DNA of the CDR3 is TGCGCCAGCAGCCAAGCGGGGGGGCTGATCTATGGCTACACCTTC.

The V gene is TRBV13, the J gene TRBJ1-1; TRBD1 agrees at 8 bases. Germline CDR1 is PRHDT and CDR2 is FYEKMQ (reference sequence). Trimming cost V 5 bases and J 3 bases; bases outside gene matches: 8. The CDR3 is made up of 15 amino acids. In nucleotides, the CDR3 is TGTGCCAGCAGCCCTGAGACAGGGGCCTACACTGAAGCTTTCTTT. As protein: CASSPETGAYTEAFF.

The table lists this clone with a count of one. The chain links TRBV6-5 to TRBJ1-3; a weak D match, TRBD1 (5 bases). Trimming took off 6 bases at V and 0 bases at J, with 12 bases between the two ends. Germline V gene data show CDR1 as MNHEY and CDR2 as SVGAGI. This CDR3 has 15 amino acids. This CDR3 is CASRKPGHSGNTIYF. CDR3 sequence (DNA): TGTGCCAGCAGGAAGCCAGGGCACTCTGGAAACACCATATATTTT.

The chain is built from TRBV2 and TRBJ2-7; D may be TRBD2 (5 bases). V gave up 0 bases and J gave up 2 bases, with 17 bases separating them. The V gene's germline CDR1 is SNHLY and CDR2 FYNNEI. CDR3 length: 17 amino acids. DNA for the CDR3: TGTGCCAGCAGTGAAGCGGTCAGAACCGGGAATCCCTACGAGCAGTACTTC. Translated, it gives CASSEAVRTGNPYEQYF.

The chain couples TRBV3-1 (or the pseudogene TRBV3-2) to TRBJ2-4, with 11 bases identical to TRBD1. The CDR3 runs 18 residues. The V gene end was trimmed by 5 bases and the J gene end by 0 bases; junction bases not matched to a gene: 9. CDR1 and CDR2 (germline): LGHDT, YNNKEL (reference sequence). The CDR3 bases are TGTGCCAGCAGCGGACAGGGGGCTTGGAAGGAAGCCAAAAACATTCAGTACTTC. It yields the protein CASSGQGAWKEAKNIQYF.

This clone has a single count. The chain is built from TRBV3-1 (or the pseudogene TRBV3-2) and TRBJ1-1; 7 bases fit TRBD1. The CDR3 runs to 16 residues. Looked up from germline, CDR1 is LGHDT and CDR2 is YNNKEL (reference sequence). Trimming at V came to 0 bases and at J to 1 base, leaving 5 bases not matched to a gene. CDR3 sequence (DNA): TGTGCCAGCAGCCAAGATAAAAAGGGGGCGAACACTGAAGCTTTCTTT. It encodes CASSQDKKGANTEAFF.